Listed below are T cell receptor beta chains from one sample, sequenced in a study of molecular identifiers for immune sequencing clone quantification. Each CDR3 protein gets one entry after TCRdb re-called the PCR reads with MiXCR. Among 490,000 or so distinct CDR3 sequences listed, around a fifth were seen once. Sequencing was performed on naive CD8+ T cells from blood, with Jurkat cell RNA spiked in. The receptors come from a human donor in good health. Some libraries in this study had Jurkat cell RNA spiked in. CDR3s leave out the opening cysteine and the closing phenylalanine or tryptophan. Fields, in order: V gene, J gene, CDR3 protein.

>TRBV6-5|TRBJ1-2
ASSTGPGTGNGYT
>TRBV7-9|TRBJ1-1
ASSSDRAGPNTEAF
>TRBV20-1|TRBJ1-1
SASLSKGSGTEAF
>TRBV4-3|TRBJ2-1
ASSQDTGKYNEQF
>TRBV4-1|TRBJ1-3
ASSASRGLSGNTIY
>TRBV27|TRBJ2-3
ASSLSGRADTQY
>TRBV27|TRBJ1-1
ASSLSPPLGQGDTEAS
>TRBV19|TRBJ1-2
ASSQMGYT
>TRBV30|TRBJ2-1
AWSVLAGGRNEQF
>TRBV2|TRBJ2-7
ASSEWVGAYEQY
>TRBV29-1|TRBJ2-7
SVGRGGYYEQY
>TRBV7-9|TRBJ1-1
ASSSLPRGPNTEAF
>TRBV19|TRBJ1-5
ASSMSGQAFNQPQH
>TRBV7-8|TRBJ2-7
ASSSIAGWTYEQY
>TRBV13|TRBJ2-3
ASSGGAGTDTQY
>TRBV19|TRBJ2-7
ASSIVDGTYEQY
>TRBV4-1|TRBJ1-5
ASSQDRALPH
>TRBV2|TRBJ1-5
ASSDARGLQPQH
>TRBV28|TRBJ2-3
ASSCGLAGEADTQY
>TRBV12-3/TRBV12-4|TRBJ2-2
ASSWTGVAGELF
>TRBV5-4|TRBJ2-7
ASSYGKEQY
>TRBV29-1|TRBJ2-3
SVEESTDTQY
>TRBV5-1|TRBJ1-6
ASSTTGQYNSPLH
>TRBV4-1|TRBJ2-7
ASSQDERGRAYEQY
>TRBV4-1|TRBJ2-1
ASSPGAGAGLGNEQF
>TRBV19|TRBJ2-1
ASSISGQSSYNEQF